The subject of this entry is one TCR beta chain. What it binds is not known. CDR1 and CDR2 from the germline V gene are SGHRS and YFSETQ. Trimming removed 4 bases from V and 4 bases from J, with 20 bases in between. CDR3 length equals 16 residues. The sample is drawn from a study of T-cell memory formation after mild COVID-19. Study overall: In these data, TCR clusters were largely donor specific. Overall study results and limits: Detection of some responders pre-infection suggested pre-existing cross-reactive memory T cells participated.

Using its own MiXCR run on the 5' RACE reads, TCRdb lists one record per CDR3 protein. Of about 150,000 distinct CDR3 sequences listed, about 14% are singletons. The chain is built from TRBV5-1 and TRBJ1-2; D not certain. The sample comprised PBMCs or a T cell subset sorted from them (not recorded which). The sequence derives from an adult woman who had mild COVID-19 (a few samples of this study predate the infection). Cell type and time point are not known. The CDR3 reads CASSTSGPVTSYGYTF. CDR3 nucleotides: TGCGCCAGCAGCACCTCCGGACCGGTAACTAGCTATGGCTACACCTTC.